The entry below gives a single TCR beta chain sequence along with its context. These data belong to a study of control samples from healthy donors and cancer patients. The CDR3 is 17 residues long. Germline CDR1 is SGDLS and CDR2 is YYNGEE. Between the trimmed V and J ends, which lost 2 bases and 4 bases, there was a span of 21 bases. Libraries were prepared by immunoSEQ multiplex PCR; TCRdb keeps only in-frame clonotypes and omits some of them. The sample holds around 140,000 clones, roughly 90% seen once. The specimen was blood. The receptor was isolated from a man aged 35 to 55 in good health. This sequence joins TRBV9 and TRBJ1-2; no clear D. The CDR3 sequence is CASSVLSRVSRPYGYTF. The DNA for the CDR3 is TGTGCCAGCAGCGTTCTTTCGCGCGTCAGTAGGCCCTATGGCTACACCTTC.